This T cell receptor (beta chain) emerged from a study of CD8 T cells in Susac syndrome. A quantity of about 0.5 to 1 ug RNA underwent reverse transcription using random hexamers. TCR beta CDR3 was amplified by immunoSEQ multiplex PCR. This amplification extended across 54 Vbeta and 13 Jbeta segments. MiXCR was run by TCRdb on the immunoSEQ multiplex PCR reads, yielding one entry per CDR3 protein. The sample lists around 300,000 distinct CDR3 sequences; over 75% were seen once. The ends were cut back, 5 bases at V and 6 bases at J, with 11 bases in the middle. The CDR3 has 13 residues. CDR1 and CDR2 from the germline V gene are MNHEY and SMNVEV (reference sequence). As to this clonotype: The antigen is unknown.

Study-wide results and caveats: The study admitted that it had a relatively small number of individuals in its TCR sequencing and HLA analysis.

The chain is built from TRBV27 and TRBJ1-5; no reliable D call. This receptor was taken from a human donor with multiple sclerosis. The sequenced sample consisted of CD8+ T cells from PBMCs. DNA for the CDR3: TGTGCCAGCAGTCCGGTACAAGGTCAGCCCCAGCATTTT. This codes for CASSPVQGQPQHF.